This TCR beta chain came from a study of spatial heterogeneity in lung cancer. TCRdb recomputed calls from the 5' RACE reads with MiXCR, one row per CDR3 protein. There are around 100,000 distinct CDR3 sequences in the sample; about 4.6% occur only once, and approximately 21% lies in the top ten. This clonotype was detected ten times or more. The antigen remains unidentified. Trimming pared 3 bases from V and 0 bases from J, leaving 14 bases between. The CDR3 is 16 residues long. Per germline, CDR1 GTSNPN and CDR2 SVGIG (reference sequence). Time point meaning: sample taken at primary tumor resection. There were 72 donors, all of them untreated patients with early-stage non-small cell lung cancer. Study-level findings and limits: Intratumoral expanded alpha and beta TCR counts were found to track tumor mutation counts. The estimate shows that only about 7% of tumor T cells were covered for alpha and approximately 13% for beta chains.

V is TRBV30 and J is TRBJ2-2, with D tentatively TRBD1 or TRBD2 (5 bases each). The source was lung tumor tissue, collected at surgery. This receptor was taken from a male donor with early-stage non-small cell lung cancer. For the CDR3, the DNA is TGTGCCTGGAGCGAGGGGTCTGTTACGAACACCGGGGAGCTGTTTTTT. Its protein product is CAWSEGSVTNTGELFF. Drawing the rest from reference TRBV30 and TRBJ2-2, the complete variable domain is SQTIHQWPATLVQPVGSPLSLECTVEGTSNPNLYWYRQAAGRGLQLLFYSVGIGQISSEVPQNLSASRPQDRQFILSSKKLLLSDSGFYLCAWSEGSVTNTGELFFGEGSRLTVL.